Listed here are 13 T cell receptor beta chains from one sample, sequenced in a study of blood T cell repertoires in COVID-19. Assay: immunoSEQ multiplex PCR; the TCRdb copy retains only in-frame clones and omits some. The sample consists of about 51,000 clones, roughly four fifths of them appearing once. The sequencing sample was made of peripheral blood. Receptors originate from a human donor with acute or convalescent COVID-19. The donor label of this sample is uncertain.

The chain joins TRBV28 to TRBJ2-3; D gene uncertain. Trimming left V 4 bases short and J 7 bases short, with 12 bases between. The germline gives CDR1 MDHEN, CDR2 SYDVKM. The CDR3 totals 13 residues. CDR3 residues: CASSYVTDNTQYF. The CDR3 nucleotides read TGTGCCAGCAGTTATGTCACCGACAATACGCAGTATTTT.

V gene TRBV19 combines with J gene TRBJ2-7, with 7 bases lining up with TRBD1. Trimming cost V 5 bases and J 4 bases; bases outside gene matches: 5. The CDR3 spans 13 residues. Germline V CDR1 and CDR2: LNHDA, SQIVND (reference sequence). CDR3 in DNA: TGTGCCAGTAGTTGGGACAGTACTTACGAGCAGTACTTC. It encodes CASSWDSTYEQYF.

The chain couples TRBV28 to TRBJ1-1, with 8 bases identical to TRBD1. Germline-derived CDR1 and CDR2 are MDHEN and SYDVKM. V gave up 6 bases and J gave up 4 bases; unmatched junction bases: 7. The CDR3 covers 14 residues. The CDR3 region is CASSSPGTGTEAFF. In nucleotides, the CDR3 is TGTGCCAGCAGCTCGCCCGGGACAGGCACTGAAGCTTTCTTT.

The rearrangement links TRBV9 to TRBJ2-3; 15 nucleotides align to TRBD2. Germline CDR1 is SGDLS and CDR2 is YYNGEE. The CDR3 contains 16 residues. The V gene end was trimmed by 4 bases and the J gene end by 6 bases; junction bases not matched to a gene: 6. This CDR3 is CASSPGLAGGPDTQYF. As DNA, the CDR3 is TGTGCCAGCAGCCCGGGACTAGCGGGGGGCCCTGATACGCAGTATTTT.

A few counts support this clone. The J gene is TRBJ1-2, the V gene TRBV7-8; D remains ambiguous. Between the trimmed V and J ends, which lost 3 bases and 7 bases, there was a span of 12 bases. Germline V gene data show CDR1 as SGHVS and CDR2 as FQNEAQ. CDR3 length equals 13 residues. CDR3 nucleotide sequence: TGTGCCAGCAGCTTCCTTGTCGGTGGTGGCTACACCTTC. It is translated as CASSFLVGGGYTF. Drawing the rest from reference TRBV7-8 and TRBJ1-2, the complete variable domain is GAGVSQSPRYKVAKRGQDVALRCDPISGHVSLFWYQQALGQGPEFLTYFQNEAQLDKSGLPSDRFFAERPEGSVSTLKIQRTQQEDSAVYLCASSFLVGGGYTFGSGTRLTVV.

This clone turned up a few times. This sequence joins TRBV7-3 and TRBJ2-3; 9 bases line up with TRBD2. With 4 bases clipped from V and 2 bases from J, the junction kept 4 bases outside the gene matches. The length of the CDR3 is 15 residues. The V gene's germline CDR1 is SGHTA and CDR2 FQGTGA. In DNA, the CDR3 is TGTGCCAGCAGCTCCTCTAGCGGGGCCACAGATACGCAGTATTTT. Its protein is CASSSSSGATDTQYF.

Remarks on this clone: Other DNA sequences in the sample encode the same CDR3. J is TRBJ2-3 and V is TRBV7-2, with TRBD2 matching over 7 bases. CDR1 is SGHTA, CDR2 FQGNSA, per germline. The CDR3 is 13 amino acids. V lost 5 bases to trimming and J lost 2 bases; unmatched junction nucleotides: 1. The CDR3 loop is CASSRDYTDTQYF. The DNA of the CDR3 is TGTGCCAGCAGCAGGGACTACACAGATACGCAGTATTTT.

The chain uses TRBV20-1 and TRBJ2-5; 13 bases align to TRBD2. With 3 bases clipped from V and 1 base from J, the junction kept 2 bases outside the gene matches. The germline CDR1 and CDR2 sequences are DFQATT and SNEGSKA (reference sequence). This CDR3 spans 15 amino acids. CDR3 in amino acids: CSASGTSGIQETQYF. The DNA for the CDR3 is TGCAGTGCTAGTGGGACTAGCGGGATCCAAGAGACCCAGTACTTC.

The J gene is TRBJ2-7, the V gene TRBV5-4, with 12 bases aligning to TRBD1. V dropped 3 bases and J dropped 5; count of bases not matched to a gene: 6. The germline V gene encodes CDR1 SGHNT and CDR2 YYREEE (reference sequence). This CDR3 contains 15 residues. The CDR3 protein is CASSSGTGGFDEQYF. The CDR3, as DNA: TGTGCCAGCAGCTCCGGGACAGGGGGCTTCGACGAGCAGTACTTC.

V is TRBV3-1 (or the pseudogene TRBV3-2) and J is TRBJ2-5; no definite D call. Germline assignment: CDR1 LGHDT and CDR2 YNNKEL (reference sequence). Trimming shortened V by 3 bases and J by 5 bases, and 7 bases separated the two germline ends. The CDR3 is made up of 12 amino acids. CDR3 DNA: TGTGCCAGCAGCCATCAGGCCGAGACCCAGTACTTC. Amino acid sequence: CASSHQAETQYF.

This CDR3 reads CAISDSGTGTDTQYF. The DNA for the CDR3 is TGTGCCATCAGTGATTCCGGGACAGGCACAGATACGCAGTATTTT. V and J are TRBV10-3 and TRBJ2-3; 7 positions agree with TRBD1. V dropped 3 bases and J dropped 1; count of bases not matched to a gene: 4. The germline V gene encodes CDR1 ENHRY and CDR2 SYGVKD. The CDR3 runs 15 residues.

The V gene is TRBV25-1, the J gene TRBJ2-3; 11 nucleotides agree with TRBD2. The CDR3 runs to 15 residues. Germline V CDR1 and CDR2: MGHDK, SYGVNS. The V segment lost 6 bases and the J segment 6 bases; nucleotides outside the gene matches: 8. The CDR3 bases are TGTGCCAGCAGCCGACTAGCGGGGTCCGTTGATACGCAGTATTTT. As protein: CASSRLAGSVDTQYF.

This rearrangement joins TRBV6-2 or TRBV6-3 to TRBJ2-2; TRBD2 matches 7 bases. Per the germline V gene, CDR1 is MNHEY and CDR2 is SVGEGT. CDR3 length: 16 amino acids. The J segment lost 1 base and the V segment lost 1 base, leaving 3 bases of the junction unmatched. The CDR3 here is CASSYWASGNTGELFF. Written as DNA, the CDR3 is TGTGCCAGCAGTTACTGGGCTAGCGGGAACACCGGGGAGCTGTTTTTT.